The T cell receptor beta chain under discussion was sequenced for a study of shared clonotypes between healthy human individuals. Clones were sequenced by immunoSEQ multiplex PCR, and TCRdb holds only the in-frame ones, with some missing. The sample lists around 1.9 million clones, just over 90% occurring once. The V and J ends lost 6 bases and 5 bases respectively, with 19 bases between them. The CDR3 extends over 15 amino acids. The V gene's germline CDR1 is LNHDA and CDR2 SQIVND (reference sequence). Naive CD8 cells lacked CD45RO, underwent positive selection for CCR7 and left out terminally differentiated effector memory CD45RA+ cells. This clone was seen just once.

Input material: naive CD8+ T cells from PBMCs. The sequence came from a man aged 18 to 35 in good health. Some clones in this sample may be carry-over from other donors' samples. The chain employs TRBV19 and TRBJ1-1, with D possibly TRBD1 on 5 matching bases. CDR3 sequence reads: CASRTWLGGWTEAFF. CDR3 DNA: TGTGCCAGTAGGACTTGGTTGGGGGGATGGACTGAAGCTTTCTTT.